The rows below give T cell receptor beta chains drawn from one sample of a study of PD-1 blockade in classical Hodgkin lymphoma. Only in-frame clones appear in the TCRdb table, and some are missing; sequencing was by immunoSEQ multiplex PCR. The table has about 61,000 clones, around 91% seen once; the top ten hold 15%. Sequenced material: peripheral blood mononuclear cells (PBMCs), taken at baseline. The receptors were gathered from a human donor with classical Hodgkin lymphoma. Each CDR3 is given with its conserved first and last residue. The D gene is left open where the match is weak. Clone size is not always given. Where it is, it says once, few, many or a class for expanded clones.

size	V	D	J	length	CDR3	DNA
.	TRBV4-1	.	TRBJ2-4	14	CASSQVTGAGIQYF	TGCGCCAGCAGCCAAGTTACGGGCGCGGGCATTCAGTACTTC
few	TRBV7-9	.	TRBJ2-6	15	CASSLLGRGANVLTF	TGTGCCAGCAGCTTATTGGGGCGCGGGGCCAACGTCCTGACTTTC
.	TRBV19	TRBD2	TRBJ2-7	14	CASSPGGGSNEQYF	TGTGCCAGTAGCCCTGGGGGGGGTTCAAACGAGCAGTACTTC
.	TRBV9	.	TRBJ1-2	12	CASSEGNYGYTF	TGTGCCAGCAGCGAGGGGAACTATGGCTACACCTTC
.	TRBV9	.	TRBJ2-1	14	CASSAPVKGHGQFF	TGTGCCAGCAGCGCTCCGGTAAAGGGCCATGGGCAGTTCTTC
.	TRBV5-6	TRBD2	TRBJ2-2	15	CASSELAGGPGELFF	TGTGCCAGCAGCGAGCTAGCGGGGGGGCCGGGGGAGCTGTTTTTT
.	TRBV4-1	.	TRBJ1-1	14	CASSQVFTGSEAFF	TGCGCCAGCAGCCAAGTTTTTACAGGGTCTGAAGCTTTCTTT
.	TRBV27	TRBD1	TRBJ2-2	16	CASSLWQGANTGELFF	TGTGCCAGCAGTTTGTGGCAGGGGGCTAACACCGGGGAGCTGTTTTTT
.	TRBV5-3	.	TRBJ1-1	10	CASLPPEAFF	TGTGCCAGTCTGCCTCCTGAAGCTTTCTTT
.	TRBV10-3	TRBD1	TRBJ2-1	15	CATSRDRGNRNEQFF	TGTGCCACCAGCCGGGACAGGGGTAATCGGAATGAGCAGTTCTTC
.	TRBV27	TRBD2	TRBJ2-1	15	CASSSIAGGWGEQFF	TGTGCCAGCAGTTCGATAGCGGGGGGATGGGGTGAGCAGTTCTTC
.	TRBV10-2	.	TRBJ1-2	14	CASSESTTGNGYTF	TGCGCCAGCAGTGAGTCGACGACGGGGAACGGCTACACCTTC
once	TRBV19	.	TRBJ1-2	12	CASTGGLYGYTF	TGTGCCAGTACCGGGGGGCTCTATGGCTACACCTTC
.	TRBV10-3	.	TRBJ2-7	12	CAAQGESYEQYF	TGTGCCGCCCAGGGAGAAAGCTACGAGCAGTACTTC
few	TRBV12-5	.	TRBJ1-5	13	CASGTGDAGPQHF	TGTGCTAGTGGTACCGGGGACGCGGGGCCCCAGCATTTT
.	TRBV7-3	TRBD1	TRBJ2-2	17	CASSLMDKGASLGELFF	TGTGCCAGCAGCTTGATGGATAAGGGGGCATCCTTGGGGGAGCTGTTTTTT
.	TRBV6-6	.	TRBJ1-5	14	CASIQDRTNQPQHF	TGTGCCAGCATCCAAGACAGGACCAATCAGCCCCAGCATTTT
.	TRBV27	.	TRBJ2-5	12	CATVGAGETQYF	TGTGCCACTGTAGGGGCGGGAGAGACCCAGTACTTC
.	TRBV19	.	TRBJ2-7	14	CASSSPLSRYEQYF	TGTGCCAGTAGTAGTCCTCTTTCGAGGTACGAGCAGTACTTC
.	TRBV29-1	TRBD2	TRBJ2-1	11	CSVEPGGEQFF	TGCAGCGTTGAACCGGGAGGTGAGCAGTTCTTC
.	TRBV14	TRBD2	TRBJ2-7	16	CASSQDLEREVYEQYF	TGTGCCAGCAGCCAAGATCTGGAGCGGGAGGTCTACGAGCAGTACTTC
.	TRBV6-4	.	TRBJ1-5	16	CASSDPGLLSNQPQHF	TGTGCCAGCAGTGATCCGGGGCTCCTCTCCAATCAGCCCCAGCATTTT
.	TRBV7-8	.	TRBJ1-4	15	CASSQRRGSNEKLFF	TGTGCCAGCAGCCAGCGCAGGGGCTCTAATGAAAAACTGTTTTTT
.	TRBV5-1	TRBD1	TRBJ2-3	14	CASSTTGGQDTQYF	TGCGCCAGCAGCACAACAGGGGGCCAAGATACGCAGTATTTT
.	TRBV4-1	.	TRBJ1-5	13	CASSPVSNQPQHF	TGCGCCAGCAGTCCGGTTAGCAATCAGCCCCAGCATTTT
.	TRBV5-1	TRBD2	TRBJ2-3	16	CASSAVLAGDVGGQYF	TGCGCCAGCAGCGCCGTTCTAGCGGGGGACGTTGGAGGGCAGTATTTT
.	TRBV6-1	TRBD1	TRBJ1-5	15	CASSTRIGQDQPQHF	TGTGCCAGCAGTACGAGAATAGGACAGGATCAGCCCCAGCATTTT
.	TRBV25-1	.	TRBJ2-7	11	CASSASYEQYF	TGTGCCAGCAGTGCCTCCTACGAGCAGTACTTC
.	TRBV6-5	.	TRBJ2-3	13	CASSYSLGPSQYF	TGTGCCAGCAGTTACTCATTAGGTCCTTCCCAGTATTTT
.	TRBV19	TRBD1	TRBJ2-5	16	CASSTPEDRGPETQYF	TGTGCCAGTAGTACCCCGGAGGACAGGGGGCCGGAGACCCAGTACTTC
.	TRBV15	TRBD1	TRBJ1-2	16	CATSRATGVGNYGYTF	TGTGCCACCAGCAGAGCCACAGGGGTTGGTAACTATGGCTACACCTTC
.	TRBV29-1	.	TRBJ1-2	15	CSVASGRNINYGYTF	TGCAGCGTTGCATCGGGACGCAACATAAACTATGGCTACACCTTC
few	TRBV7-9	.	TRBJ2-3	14	CASSSRGSTDTQYF	TGTGCCAGCAGCTCAAGGGGTTCCACAGATACGCAGTATTTT
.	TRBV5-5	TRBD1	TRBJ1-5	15	CASSHQGAWNQPQHF	TGTGCCAGCAGCCACCAGGGGGCTTGGAATCAGCCCCAGCATTTT
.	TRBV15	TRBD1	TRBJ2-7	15	CATSPPGQGAYEQYF	TGTGCCACCAGCCCTCCGGGACAGGGTGCCTACGAGCAGTACTTC
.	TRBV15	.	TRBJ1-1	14	CATSRDLVNTEAFF	TGTGCCACCAGCAGAGATCTTGTGAACACTGAAGCTTTCTTT
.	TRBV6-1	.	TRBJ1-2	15	CASSGGGTTVYGYTF	TGTGCCAGCAGTGGGGGAGGAACCACTGTCTATGGCTACACCTTC
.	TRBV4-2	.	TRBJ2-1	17	CASSQLNGLRWNNEQFF	TGTGCCAGCAGCCAACTGAACGGACTCCGTTGGAACAATGAGCAGTTCTTC
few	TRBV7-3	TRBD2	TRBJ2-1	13	CASSNTGGNEQFF	TGTGCCAGCAGCAATACGGGGGGCAATGAGCAGTTCTTC
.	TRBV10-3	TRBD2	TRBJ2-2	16	CAISGGLADYTGELFF	TGTGCCATCAGCGGGGGACTAGCGGACTACACCGGGGAGCTGTTTTTT
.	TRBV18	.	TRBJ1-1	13	CASSPTLDTGAFF	TGTGCCAGCTCACCAACCCTGGACACAGGGGCTTTCTTT
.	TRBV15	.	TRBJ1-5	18	CATSPTPSGILSNQPQHF	TGTGCCACCAGCCCCACCCCGTCGGGGATCCTTAGCAATCAGCCCCAGCATTTT
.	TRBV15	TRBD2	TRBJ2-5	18	CATSRVRGSGAGGETQYF	TGTGCCACCAGCAGAGTAAGGGGTAGCGGGGCCGGGGGGGAGACCCAGTACTTC
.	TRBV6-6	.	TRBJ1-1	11	CASSLTAEAFF	TGTGCCAGCAGTTTGACCGCTGAAGCTTTCTTT
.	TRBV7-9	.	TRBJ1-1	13	CASSLEGNTEAFF	TGTGCCAGCAGCTTAGAGGGGAACACTGAAGCTTTCTTT
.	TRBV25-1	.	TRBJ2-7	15	CASSEPASGGTEQYF	TGTGCCAGCAGTGAACCGGCATCAGGCGGAACGGAGCAGTACTTC
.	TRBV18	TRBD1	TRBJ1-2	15	CASSHDRGGDYGYTF	TGTGCCAGCTCACACGACAGGGGGGGAGACTATGGCTACACCTTC
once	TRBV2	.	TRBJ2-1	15	CASRGDGSSYNEQFF	TGTGCCAGCAGAGGCGACGGGAGCTCCTACAATGAGCAGTTCTTC
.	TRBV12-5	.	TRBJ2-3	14	CARCSYLGRDTQYF	TGTGCTAGGTGCTCTTATTTAGGGAGAGATACGCAGTATTTT